This T cell receptor (beta chain) came from a study of Siglec-9 on CD8 T cells in melanoma (dated by TCRdb to the late 2010s). In terms of the full investigation: Siglec-9 expression on CD8+ T cells and the role of Siglec-9 in regulating T cells in the melanoma tumor microenvironment were investigated in the study.

Libraries were made using the immunoSEQ multiplex PCR assay. Imported from immuneACCESS, the table was reduced by TCRdb to in-frame sequences with V and J called. These copies leave out some clones; in studies compared against another copy, an unresolved V gene accounts for under half, and the cause of the remainder is not known. Here the sample has about 33,000 clones; approximately 84% occur a single time. The ten largest make up over 1.5% of the sample. Study-level results and caveats: Siglec-9 was reported to mark and regulate an effector memory CD8+ T-cell subset that appeared to accumulate within melanoma tumors.

V has 6 bases trimmed and J has 6 bases trimmed; junction bases matching no gene number 5. The cysteine opens and the phenylalanine closes a CDR3 of 13 amino acids. Only CDR3 DNA remains: 39 bases, in frame from the first base. CDR1 and CDR2 are read off the germline V gene (reference sequence) as MNHEY and SMNVEV. This clone was picked up a small number of times. What this receptor recognizes is not known. Per-base qualities were not stored, and no clone one base away is much larger. Rearrangement joined TRBV27 to TRBJ1-5; 7 central nucleotides agree with TRBD1. Sequences were obtained from Siglec-9- CD8+ T cells sorted from blood. In the paper's terms, the cell subset or site label means: CD8 T cells lacking Siglec-9. The sequence was obtained from a human donor in good health. The DNA sequence follows: TGTGCCAGCAGCTGGGACAGTAGTCAGCCCCAGCATTTT. This sequence encodes CASSWDSSQPQHF.